This T cell receptor beta chain was identified in a study of blood T cells in healthy people across ages. For the study at large: Template switching captured about one barcoded beta molecule per two T cells.

The use of a sample-barcoded 5' primer and a J-beta primer mix characterized a second PCR of 7 to 11 cycles. TCRdb reanalysed the 5' RACE reads using MiXCR and keeps one entry per CDR3 protein. The sample lists around 870,000 distinct CDR3 sequences; more than 25% were seen once. Germline values: CDR1 SGHRS, CDR2 YFSETQ. CDR3 length: 16 residues. Trimming shortened V by 3 bases and J by 4 bases, and 17 bases separated the two germline ends. The sample was blood. V and J are TRBV5-1 and TRBJ1-3, with D hard to call. This clonotype was sampled from a woman at least 80 years old in good health. DNA of the CDR3: TGCGCCAGCAGCTGGTCAGGTCCCGGTGAGGGAAACACCATATATTTT. It yields the protein CASSWSGPGEGNTIYF.